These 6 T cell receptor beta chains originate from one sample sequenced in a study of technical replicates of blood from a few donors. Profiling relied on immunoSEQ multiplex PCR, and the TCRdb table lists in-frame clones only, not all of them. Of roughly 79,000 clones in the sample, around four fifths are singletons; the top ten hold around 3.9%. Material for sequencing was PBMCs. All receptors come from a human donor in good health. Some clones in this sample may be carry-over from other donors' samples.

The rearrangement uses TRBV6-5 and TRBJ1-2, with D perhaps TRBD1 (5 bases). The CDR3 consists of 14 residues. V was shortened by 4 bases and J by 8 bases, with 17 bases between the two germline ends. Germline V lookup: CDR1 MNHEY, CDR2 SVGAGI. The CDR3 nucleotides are TGTGCCAGCAGTTCAGGGCCAAGGCTCGCGGGCTACACCTTC. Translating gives CASSSGPRLAGYTF.

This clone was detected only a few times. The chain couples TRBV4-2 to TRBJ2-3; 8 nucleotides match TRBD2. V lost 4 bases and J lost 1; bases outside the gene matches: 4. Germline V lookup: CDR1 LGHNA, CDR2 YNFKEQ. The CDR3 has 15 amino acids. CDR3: CASSPGLAGTDTQYF. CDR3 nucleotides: TGTGCCAGCAGCCCAGGACTAGCTGGCACAGATACGCAGTATTTT.

CDR3 residues: CASSSGTSGGVAYEQYF. The CDR3 bases are TGTGCCAGCAGCTCCGGGACTAGCGGGGGGGTCGCCTACGAGCAGTACTTC. This sequence joins TRBV2 and TRBJ2-7; 16 nucleotides align to TRBD2. Trimming removed 6 bases from V and 2 bases from J; junction bases left unmatched: 7. CDR1 is SNHLY, CDR2 FYNNEI, per germline. The CDR3 spans 17 residues.

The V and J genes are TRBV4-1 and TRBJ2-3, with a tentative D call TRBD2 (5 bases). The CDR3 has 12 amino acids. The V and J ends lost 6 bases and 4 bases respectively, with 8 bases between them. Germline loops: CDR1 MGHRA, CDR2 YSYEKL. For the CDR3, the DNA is TGCGCCAGCAGAACTAGTTCAGATACGCAGTATTTT. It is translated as CASRTSSDTQYF.

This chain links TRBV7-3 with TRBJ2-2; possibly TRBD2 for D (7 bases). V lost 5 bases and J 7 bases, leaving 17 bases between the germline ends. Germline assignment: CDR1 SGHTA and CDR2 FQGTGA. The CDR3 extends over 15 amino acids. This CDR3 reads CASSPRGGRGGELFF. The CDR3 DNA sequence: TGTGCCAGCAGCCCGAGGGGGGGCCGAGGCGGGGAGCTGTTTTTT.

The CDR3 reads CASRHRVSYNEQFF. The CDR3 nucleotides read TGTGCCAGCAGACACAGGGTCTCCTACAATGAGCAGTTCTTC. The chain carries TRBV2 and TRBJ2-1; a possible D gene is TRBD1 (6 bases). The CDR3 covers 14 residues. CDR1 is SNHLY and CDR2 is FYNNEI in the germline V gene. V lost 6 bases to trimming and J lost 0 bases, with 9 bases between them.